The 2 T cell receptor beta chains presented below share a single source sample, sequenced in a study of T-cell memory formation after mild COVID-19. From the 5' RACE reads, TCRdb called clonotypes with MiXCR, one entry per CDR3 protein. The sample yields under 300,000 distinct CDR3 sequences, about 16% seen once. The sequencing input was PBMCs or a T cell subset sorted from them (not recorded which). These receptors came from a man younger than 35 who had mild COVID-19 (a few samples of this study predate the infection). Cell type and time point are not known.

The genes are TRBV7-3 and TRBJ2-1, with D perhaps TRBD2 (5 bases). V lost 5 bases to trimming and J lost 0 bases, with 14 bases between them. This CDR3 has 16 residues. Germline V CDR1 and CDR2: SGHTA, FQGTGA. The CDR3 spells CASSTNGVSSYNEQFF. As DNA, the CDR3 is TGTGCCAGCAGCACCAACGGGGTTAGCTCCTACAATGAGCAGTTCTTC.

Only a few counts were recorded for this clonotype. This chain uses TRBV7-8 with TRBJ2-3; 8 nucleotides align to TRBD1. This CDR3 comprises 16 residues. V shed 5 bases, J shed 4 bases, and the junction held 11 bases outside the gene matches. Germline assignment: CDR1 SGHVS and CDR2 FQNEAQ. In nucleotides, the CDR3 is TGTGCCAGCAGCCAACCAGGGGGCGCAAAATCAGATACGCAGTATTTT. It specifies CASSQPGGAKSDTQYF.